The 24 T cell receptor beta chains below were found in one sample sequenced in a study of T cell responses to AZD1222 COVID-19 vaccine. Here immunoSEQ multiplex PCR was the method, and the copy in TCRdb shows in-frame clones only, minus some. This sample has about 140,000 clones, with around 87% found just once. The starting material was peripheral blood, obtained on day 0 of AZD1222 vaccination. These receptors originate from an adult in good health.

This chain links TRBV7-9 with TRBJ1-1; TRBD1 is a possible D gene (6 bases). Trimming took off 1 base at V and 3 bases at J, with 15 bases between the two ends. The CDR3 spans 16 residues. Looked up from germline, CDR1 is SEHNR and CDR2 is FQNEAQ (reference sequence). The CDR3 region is CASSLEGGSWDTEAFF. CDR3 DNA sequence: TGTGCCAGCAGCTTAGAGGGGGGAAGTTGGGACACTGAAGCTTTCTTT.

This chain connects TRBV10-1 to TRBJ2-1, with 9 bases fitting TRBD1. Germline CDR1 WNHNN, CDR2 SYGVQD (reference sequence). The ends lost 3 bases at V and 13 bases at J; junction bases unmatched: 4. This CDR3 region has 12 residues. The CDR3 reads CASSDKGQGQFF. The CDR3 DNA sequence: TGCGCCAGCAGTGACAAGGGACAGGGTCAGTTCTTC.

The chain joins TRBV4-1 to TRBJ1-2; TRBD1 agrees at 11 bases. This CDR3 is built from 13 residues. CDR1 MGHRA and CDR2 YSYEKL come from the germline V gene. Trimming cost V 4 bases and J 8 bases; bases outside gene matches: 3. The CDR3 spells CASSRTGGEGYTF. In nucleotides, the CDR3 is TGCGCCAGCAGCCGGACAGGGGGCGAGGGCTACACCTTC.

The CDR3 region is CASSLSRLGQGRTYEQYF. Written as DNA, the CDR3 is TGTGCCAGCAGTTTAAGTCGTCTCGGACAGGGCCGGACCTACGAGCAGTACTTC. The chain is built from TRBV27 and TRBJ2-7, with 8 bases that match TRBD1. The germline V gene encodes CDR1 MNHEY and CDR2 SMNVEV (reference sequence). The CDR3 has 18 residues. V trimming: 2 bases; J trimming: 2 bases; junction bases outside the gene matches: 14.

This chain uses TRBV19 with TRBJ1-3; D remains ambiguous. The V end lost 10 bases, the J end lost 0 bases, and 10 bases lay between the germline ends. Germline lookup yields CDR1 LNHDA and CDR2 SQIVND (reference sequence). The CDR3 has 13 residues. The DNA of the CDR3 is TGTGCCACTCGACGACTCTCTGGAAACACCATATATTTT. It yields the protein CATRRLSGNTIYF.

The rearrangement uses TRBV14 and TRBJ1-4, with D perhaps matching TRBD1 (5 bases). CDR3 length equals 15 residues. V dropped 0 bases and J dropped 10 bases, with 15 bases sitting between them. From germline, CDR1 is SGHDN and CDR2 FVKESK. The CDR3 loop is CASSQDLVRGGKLFF. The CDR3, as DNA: TGTGCCAGCAGCCAAGATCTAGTCCGCGGGGGAAAACTGTTTTTT.

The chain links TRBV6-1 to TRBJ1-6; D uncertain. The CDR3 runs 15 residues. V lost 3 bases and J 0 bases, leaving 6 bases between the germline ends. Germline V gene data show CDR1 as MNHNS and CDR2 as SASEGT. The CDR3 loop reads CASSEAGSYNSPLHF. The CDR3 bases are TGTGCCAGCAGTGAGGCGGGCTCCTATAATTCACCCCTCCACTTT.

The CDR3 region has the DNA TGTGCCAGCAGTTTGGGCTCGACAGGAACGAGGTACGAGCAGTACTTC. Protein sequence: CASSLGSTGTRYEQYF. The chain couples TRBV7-9 to TRBJ2-7, with D maybe TRBD1 (6 bases). Trimming left V 6 bases short and J 4 bases short, with 22 bases between. This CDR3 contains 16 residues. Germline CDR1 is SEHNR and CDR2 is FQNEAQ (reference sequence).

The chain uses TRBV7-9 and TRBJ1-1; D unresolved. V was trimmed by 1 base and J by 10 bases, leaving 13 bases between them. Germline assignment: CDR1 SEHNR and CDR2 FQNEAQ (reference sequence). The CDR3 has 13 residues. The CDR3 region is CASSLGLGRGAFF. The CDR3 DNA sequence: TGTGCCAGCAGCTTAGGGTTGGGCAGAGGAGCTTTCTTT.

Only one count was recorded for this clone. The CDR3 DNA is TGTGCCAGCAGCCAAGAAATCAACTCTGGAAACACCATATATTTT. This codes for CASSQEINSGNTIYF. J is TRBJ1-3 and V is TRBV3-1 (or the pseudogene TRBV3-2); D is unresolved. The CDR3 length is 15 residues. V dropped 0 bases and J dropped 0 bases, with 6 bases sitting between them. Per germline, CDR1 LGHDT and CDR2 YNNKEL (reference sequence).

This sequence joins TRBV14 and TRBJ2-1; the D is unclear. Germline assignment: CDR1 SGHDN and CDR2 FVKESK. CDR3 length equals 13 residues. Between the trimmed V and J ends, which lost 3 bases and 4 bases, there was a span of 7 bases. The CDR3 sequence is CASSQASYNEQFF. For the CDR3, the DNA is TGTGCCAGCAGCCAGGCATCGTACAATGAGCAGTTCTTC.

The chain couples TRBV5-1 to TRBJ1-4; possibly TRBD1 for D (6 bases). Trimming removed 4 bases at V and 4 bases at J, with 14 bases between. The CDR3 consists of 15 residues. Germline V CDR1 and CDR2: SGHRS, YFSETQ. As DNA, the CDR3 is TGCGCCAGCAGCCCGTCCGGGACAAGTAATGAAAAACTGTTTTTT. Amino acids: CASSPSGTSNEKLFF.

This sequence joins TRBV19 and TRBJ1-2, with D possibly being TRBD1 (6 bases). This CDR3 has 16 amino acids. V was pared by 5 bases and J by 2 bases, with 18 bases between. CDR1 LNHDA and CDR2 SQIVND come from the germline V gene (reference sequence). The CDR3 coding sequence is TGTGCCAGTAGTCCTCAATTTCGACAGGTCAACTATGGCTACACCTTC. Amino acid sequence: CASSPQFRQVNYGYTF. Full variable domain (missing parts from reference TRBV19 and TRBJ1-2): DGGITQSPKYLFRKEGQNVTLSCEQNLNHDAMYWYRQDPGQGLRLIYYSQIVNDFQKGDIAEGYSVSREKKESFPLTVTSAQKNPTAFYLCASSPQFRQVNYGYTFGSGTRLTVV.

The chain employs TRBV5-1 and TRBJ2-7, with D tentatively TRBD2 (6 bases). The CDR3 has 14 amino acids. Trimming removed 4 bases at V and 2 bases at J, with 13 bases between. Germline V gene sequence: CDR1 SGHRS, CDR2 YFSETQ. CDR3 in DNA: TGCGCCAGCAGCAAATCGGGAGTTACCTACGAGCAGTACTTC. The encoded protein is CASSKSGVTYEQYF.

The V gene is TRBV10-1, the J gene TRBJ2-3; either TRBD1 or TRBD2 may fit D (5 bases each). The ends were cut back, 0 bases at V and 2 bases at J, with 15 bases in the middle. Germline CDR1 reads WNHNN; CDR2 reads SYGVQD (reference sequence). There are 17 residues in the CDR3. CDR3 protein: CASSESSFRGNTDTQYF. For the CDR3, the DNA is TGCGCCAGCAGTGAGTCTTCCTTTCGGGGCAACACAGATACGCAGTATTTT.

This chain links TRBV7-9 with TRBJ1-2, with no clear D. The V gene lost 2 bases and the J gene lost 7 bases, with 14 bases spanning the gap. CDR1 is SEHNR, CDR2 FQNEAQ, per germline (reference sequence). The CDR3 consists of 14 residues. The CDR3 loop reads CASSLFEISSGYTF. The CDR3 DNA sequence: TGTGCCAGCAGCTTATTTGAGATATCCAGTGGCTACACCTTC. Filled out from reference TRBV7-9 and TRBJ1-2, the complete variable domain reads DTGVSQNPRHKITKRGQNVTFRCDPISEHNRLYWYRQTLGQGPEFLTYFQNEAQLEKSRLLSDRFSAERPKGSFSTLEIQRTEQGDSAMYLCASSLFEISSGYTFGSGTRLTVV.

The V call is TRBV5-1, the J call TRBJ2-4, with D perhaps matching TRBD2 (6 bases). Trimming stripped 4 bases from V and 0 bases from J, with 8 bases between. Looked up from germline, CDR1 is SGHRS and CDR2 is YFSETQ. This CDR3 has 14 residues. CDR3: CASSGGVAKNIQYF. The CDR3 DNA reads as TGCGCCAGCAGCGGAGGGGTAGCCAAAAACATTCAGTACTTC.

CDR3 nucleotides: TGTGCCAGCAGCTTAGATGCAGGGAGCTCCTATAATTCACCCCTCCACTTT. Protein: CASSLDAGSSYNSPLHF. The chain is built from TRBV7-9 and TRBJ1-6, with D possibly TRBD1 on 5 matching bases. The V end lost 1 base, the J end lost 0 bases, and 10 bases lay between the germline ends. In germline, CDR1 is SEHNR, CDR2 FQNEAQ (reference sequence). The CDR3 runs to 17 residues.

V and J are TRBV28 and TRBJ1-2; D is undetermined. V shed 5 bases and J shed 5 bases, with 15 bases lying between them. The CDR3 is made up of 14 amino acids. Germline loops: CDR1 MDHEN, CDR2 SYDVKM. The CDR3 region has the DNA TGTGCCAGCAGTCATCCCACCGGTGAATATGGCTACACCTTC. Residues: CASSHPTGEYGYTF.

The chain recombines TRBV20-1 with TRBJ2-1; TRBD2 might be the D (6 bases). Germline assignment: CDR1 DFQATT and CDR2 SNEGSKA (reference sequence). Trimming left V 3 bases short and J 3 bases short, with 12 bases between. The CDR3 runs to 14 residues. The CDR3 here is CSASGWEVYNEQFF. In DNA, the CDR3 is TGCAGTGCTAGTGGTTGGGAGGTCTACAATGAGCAGTTCTTC.

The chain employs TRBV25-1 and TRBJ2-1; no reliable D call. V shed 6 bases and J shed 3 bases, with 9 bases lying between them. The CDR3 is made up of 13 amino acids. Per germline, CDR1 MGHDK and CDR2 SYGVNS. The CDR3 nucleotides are TGTGCCAGCAGGGACGGTCTCTACAATGAGCAGTTCTTC. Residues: CASRDGLYNEQFF.

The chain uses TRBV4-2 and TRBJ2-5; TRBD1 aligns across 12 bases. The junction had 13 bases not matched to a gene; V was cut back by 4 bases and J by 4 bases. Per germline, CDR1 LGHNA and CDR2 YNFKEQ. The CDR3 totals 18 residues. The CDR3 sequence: CASSPRGQGAVSRETQYF. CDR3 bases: TGTGCCAGCAGCCCGCGGGGACAGGGGGCCGTCTCCAGAGAGACCCAGTACTTC.

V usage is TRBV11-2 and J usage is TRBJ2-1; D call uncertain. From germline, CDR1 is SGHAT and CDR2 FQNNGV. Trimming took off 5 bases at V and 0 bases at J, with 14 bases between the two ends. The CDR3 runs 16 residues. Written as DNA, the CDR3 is TGTGCCAGCAGCCGGAGTCTGGGAAGCTCCTACAATGAGCAGTTCTTC. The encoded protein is CASSRSLGSSYNEQFF.

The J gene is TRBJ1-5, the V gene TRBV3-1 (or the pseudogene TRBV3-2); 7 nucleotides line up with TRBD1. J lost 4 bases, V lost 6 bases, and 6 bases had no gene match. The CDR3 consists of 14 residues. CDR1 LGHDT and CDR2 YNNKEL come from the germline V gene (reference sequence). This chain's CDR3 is CASRKGALNQPQHF. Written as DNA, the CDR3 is TGTGCCAGCAGAAAGGGGGCTTTAAATCAGCCCCAGCATTTT.